The subject of this entry is one TCR beta chain. Antigen unknown. Both 60 Vbeta primers and 13 Jbeta primers went into the PCR. This table comes from immunoSEQ multiplex PCR, and its TCRdb copy is limited to in-frame clones, with some not included. The table lists approximately 150,000 clones, around 83% of them singletons. CDR3 length equals 16 residues. With V trimmed by 3 bases and J by 0 bases, 3 bases remained unmatched. Germline loops: CDR1 MGHRA, CDR2 YSYEKL. The data belong to a study of cytomegalovirus exposure and HLA in healthy donors. Study details: Earlier results showed 117 million unique TCR beta sequences derived from roughly 180 million T cells.

Although they were nominally healthy when sampled, donors likely had unrecorded immune exposures. Study outcomes and limitations: Reports indicate that TCR beta sequences accurately predicted the HLA-A and HLA-B alleles of most subjects. Accounts indicate the classifier identified cytomegalovirus status with strong specificity and sensitivity.

The J gene is TRBJ2-7, the V gene TRBV4-1; 12 positions agree with TRBD2. Material for sequencing was PBMCs. The TCR comes from a man aged 50-60 years in good health and CMV-seropositive. In DNA form, the CDR3 reads TGCGCCAGCAGCCACAGACTAGCGGGAGACTCCTACGAGCAGTACTTC. This translates into CASSHRLAGDSYEQYF.